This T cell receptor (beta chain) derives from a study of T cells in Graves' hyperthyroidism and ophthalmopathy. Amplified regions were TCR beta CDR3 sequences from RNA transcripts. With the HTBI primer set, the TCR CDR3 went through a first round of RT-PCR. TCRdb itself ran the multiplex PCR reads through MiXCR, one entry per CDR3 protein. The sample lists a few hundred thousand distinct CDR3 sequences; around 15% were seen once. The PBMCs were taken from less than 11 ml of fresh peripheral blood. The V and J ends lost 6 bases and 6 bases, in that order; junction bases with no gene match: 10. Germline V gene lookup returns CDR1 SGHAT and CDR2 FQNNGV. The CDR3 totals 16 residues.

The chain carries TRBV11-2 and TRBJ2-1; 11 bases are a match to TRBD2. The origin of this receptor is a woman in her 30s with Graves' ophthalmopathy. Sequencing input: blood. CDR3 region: CASSWTSGSSANEQFF. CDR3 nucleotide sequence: TGTGCCAGCAGTTGGACTAGCGGGTCGTCGGCCAATGAGCAGTTCTTC.